In its sample, the clone carrying this T cell receptor (beta chain) was seen a few times. Its antigen remains unknown. TCRdb re-called the reads with MiXCR, one entry per CDR3 protein. Of under 350,000 distinct CDR3 sequences in the sample, 8% to 10% were seen once. The data were taken from a study of T cell repertoires in cytomegalovirus infection. The overall study: CMV infection plus the matching HLA type was flagged by public TCR beta signatures. Study-wide points: In two of eight donors, the top clonotype was HLA-C-restricted CMV-specific. Carriers of CMV plus the relevant HLA were identified by cumulative public TCR beta family frequency.

The TCR originated in a human donor in good health (CMV status not recorded). Some clones in this sample may be carry-over from other donors' samples. Sequencing input: PBMCs.

CDR3 loop: CASSLGQGSFEQFF. The DNA of the CDR3 is TGTGCCAGCAGCCTCGGACAGGGAAGCTTTGAGCAGTTCTTC. V gene TRBV7-9 combines with J gene TRBJ2-1; 8 bases match TRBD1. The germline CDR1 and CDR2 sequences are SEHNR and FQNEAQ (reference sequence). Trimming removed 5 bases from V and 9 bases from J; junction bases left unmatched: 9. The CDR3 contains 14 residues.